These 23 T cell receptor beta chains were all obtained from the same sample, sequenced in a study of CD8+ T cells in alopecia areata. The treatment denotes: oral pan-JAK inhibitor, 5-10 mg twice daily. Extracted RNA was reverse transcribed into cDNA, the sequencing template. The data were produced by immunoSEQ multiplex PCR, yet TCRdb's version contains in-frame clones alone and is incomplete. The sample holds some 220,000 clones; 50% to 70% are singletons and the top ten take around 1.6%. Sequenced material: CD4+ T cells sorted from blood, taken at week 4, from a patient treated with tofacitinib. Receptors originate from a human donor with alopecia areata.

V gene TRBV19 combines with J gene TRBJ1-5, with a weak D call TRBD1 (5 bases). The CDR3 has 16 amino acids. Germline CDR1 is LNHDA and CDR2 is SQIVND (reference sequence). Trimming shortened V by 3 bases and J by 8 bases, and 20 bases separated the two germline ends. The CDR3 DNA reads as TGTGCCAGTAGTATGCCCCCGACAGTCCCGTATAAGCCCCAGCATTTT. It yields the protein CASSMPPTVPYKPQHF.

The genes are TRBV2 and TRBJ2-7, with a weak D call TRBD1 (6 bases). CDR1 is SNHLY, CDR2 FYNNEI, per germline. The CDR3 extends over 13 amino acids. The V end lost 8 bases, the J end lost 2 bases, and 13 bases lay between the germline ends. CDR3 in amino acids: CASGQGKPYEQYF. The CDR3, as DNA: TGTGCCAGCGGTCAGGGGAAACCCTACGAGCAGTACTTC.

CDR3 in DNA: TGTGCCAGCAGGGGGGACAGGAATGGACCCAGAGAGCAGTACTTC. Translated: CASRGDRNGPREQYF. The J gene is TRBJ2-7, the V gene TRBV2; 8 nucleotides agree with TRBD1. Germline V gene data show CDR1 as SNHLY and CDR2 as FYNNEI. The ends lost 6 bases at V and 7 bases at J; junction bases unmatched: 14. The CDR3 has 15 residues. Supplemented by reference TRBV2 and TRBJ2-7, the full variable domain reads EPEVTQTPSHQVTQMGQEVILRCVPISNHLYFYWYRQILGQKVEFLVSFYNNEISEKSEIFDDQFSVERPDGSNFTLKIRSTKLEDSAMYFCASRGDRNGPREQYFGPGTRLTVT.

This clone has a handful of counts. CDR3 loop: CASSSSKGLPGEQYF. The CDR3 region has the DNA TGTGCCAGCAGCTCCTCCAAGGGGCTGCCAGGTGAGCAGTACTTC. V is TRBV7-9 and J is TRBJ2-7; possible D gene TRBD1, 5 bases. The CDR3 totals 15 residues. CDR1 is SEHNR and CDR2 is FQNEAQ in the germline V gene (reference sequence). V was shortened by 4 bases and J by 7 bases, with 20 bases between the two germline ends.

The chain is built from TRBV30 and TRBJ1-1; TRBD1 is a possible D gene (5 bases). Germline V gives CDR1 GTSNPN, CDR2 SVGIG (reference sequence). Trimming took off 4 bases at V and 2 bases at J, with 11 bases between the two ends. This CDR3 region has 13 residues. The CDR3 region is CAWTRELNTEAFF. DNA of the CDR3: TGTGCCTGGACCAGGGAACTTAACACTGAAGCTTTCTTT.

The CDR3, as DNA: TGTGCCAGCAGCGTAGCCGTCACAGTTTCAGGCTATGGCTACACCTTC. Amino acid sequence: CASSVAVTVSGYGYTF. The chain uses TRBV9 and TRBJ1-2; no reliable D call. Trimming left V 0 bases short and J 4 bases short, with 16 bases between. CDR3 length: 16 amino acids. The germline CDR1 and CDR2 sequences are SGDLS and YYNGEE.

This rearrangement joins TRBV5-6 to TRBJ1-2; TRBD1 matches at 9 bases. The V gene end was trimmed by 4 bases and the J gene end by 3 bases; junction bases not matched to a gene: 7. CDR3 length equals 15 residues. CDR1 and CDR2 from the germline V gene are SGHDT and YYEEEE. CDR3 sequence: CASSLPGTGYYGYTF. CDR3 nucleotides: TGTGCCAGCAGCCTTCCGGGGACAGGGTACTATGGCTACACCTTC.

V and J are TRBV5-4 and TRBJ2-3; D possibly matches TRBD1 or TRBD2 (5 bases each). Trimming cost V 4 bases and J 3 bases, with 12 bases left between them. The CDR3 runs to 14 residues. CDR1 SGHNT and CDR2 YYREEE come from the germline V gene (reference sequence). The CDR3 loop is CASSPVWGTDTQYF. Written as DNA, the CDR3 is TGTGCCAGCAGCCCGGTCTGGGGGACAGATACGCAGTATTTT.

This chain connects TRBV6-6 to TRBJ1-2, with 8 bases fitting TRBD1. V lost 9 bases and J lost 5; bases outside the gene matches: 8. Per the germline V gene, CDR1 is MNHNY and CDR2 is SVGAGI (reference sequence). The CDR3 length is 13 residues. CDR3 amino acids: CASWDRRFYGYTF. CDR3 coding DNA: TGTGCCAGTTGGGACAGGAGATTTTATGGCTACACCTTC.

The V gene is TRBV9, the J gene TRBJ2-2, with no clear D. Trimming cost V 4 bases and J 7 bases, with 14 bases left between them. The CDR3 has 14 residues. Germline V CDR1 and CDR2: SGDLS, YYNGEE. As DNA, the CDR3 is TGTGCCAGCAGCCAAGTACCCGATCTCGGGGAGCTGTTTTTT. Its protein is CASSQVPDLGELFF.

This sequence joins TRBV13 and TRBJ1-6, with D perhaps TRBD1 (6 bases). This CDR3 is 14 amino acids long. The V end lost 4 bases, the J end lost 8 bases, and 12 bases lay between the germline ends. Germline loops: CDR1 PRHDT, CDR2 FYEKMQ (reference sequence). The CDR3 protein is CASSSRTDYSPLHF. CDR3 nucleotide sequence: TGTGCCAGCAGCTCACGGACAGATTATTCACCCCTCCACTTT.

The table lists this clone with a count of one. The chain links TRBV6-5 to TRBJ2-5, with D hard to call. The CDR3 has 12 amino acids. Germline V gene lookup returns CDR1 MNHEY and CDR2 SVGAGI. The V end lost 9 bases, the J end lost 0 bases, and 8 bases lay between the germline ends. This chain's CDR3 is CASYSNQETQYF. The CDR3 coding sequence is TGTGCCAGTTACAGTAACCAAGAGACCCAGTACTTC.

The table lists this clone with a few counts. The V call is TRBV6-4, the J call TRBJ2-3, with a possible D match to TRBD2 (7 bases). V shed 2 bases and J shed 4 bases, with 13 bases lying between them. The germline V gene has CDR1 MRHNA and CDR2 SNTAGT. The CDR3 spans 15 residues. The CDR3, as DNA: TGTGCCAGCAGTGACCGGGGGGCACGAGCAGATACGCAGTATTTT. It specifies CASSDRGARADTQYF.

The V gene is TRBV27, the J gene TRBJ1-4, with TRBD1 matching 7 bases. Unmatched junction bases numbered 5, after V lost 6 bases and J lost 4 bases. The CDR3 spans 14 residues. Per germline, CDR1 MNHEY and CDR2 SMNVEV (reference sequence). This chain's CDR3 is CASRRQGGNEKLFF. CDR3 nucleotides: TGTGCCAGCAGGAGACAGGGTGGTAATGAAAAACTGTTTTTT.

CDR3 in amino acids: CASSFRSDEQFF. For the CDR3, the DNA is TGCGCCAGCAGCTTCAGGTCGGATGAGCAGTTCTTC. The chain links TRBV5-1 to TRBJ2-1; D not resolved. The CDR3 sequence is 12 residues long. The germline CDR1 and CDR2 sequences are SGHRS and YFSETQ. V was trimmed by 2 bases and J by 8 bases, leaving 8 bases between them.

This rearrangement joins TRBV29-1 to TRBJ2-5; unclear D gene. The CDR3 is made up of 11 amino acids. V lost 6 bases and J lost 5, with 10 bases in between. Germline V gene data show CDR1 as SQVTM and CDR2 as ANQGSEA. This chain's CDR3 is CSVVGRETQYF. In nucleotides, the CDR3 is TGCAGCGTCGTAGGAAGGGAGACCCAGTACTTC.

This clone was observed a few times. The same CDR3 arises from other DNA sequences in this sample as well. The chain links TRBV19 to TRBJ1-1; unclear D gene. CDR1 LNHDA and CDR2 SQIVND come from the germline V gene (reference sequence). The CDR3 is made up of 13 amino acids. Trimming removed 4 bases at V and 1 base at J, with 7 bases between. DNA for the CDR3: TGTGCCAGTAGTAGGCGGCAGAACACTGAAGCTTTCTTT. This sequence encodes CASSRRQNTEAFF.

The chain recombines TRBV30 with TRBJ1-5; D unresolved. This CDR3 is 13 amino acids long. Germline V gives CDR1 GTSNPN, CDR2 SVGIG (reference sequence). Deletions cut 2 bases from V and 4 bases from J, with 9 bases between. CDR3 amino acids: CAWSTQANQPQHF. CDR3 DNA sequence: TGTGCCTGGAGTACGCAGGCGAATCAGCCCCAGCATTTT.

This clone has more than one count but fewer than ten. CDR3 amino acids: CASSIWGDNEQFF. CDR3 DNA: TGTGCCAGTAGTATATGGGGAGACAATGAGCAGTTCTTC. V usage is TRBV19 and J usage is TRBJ2-1; D is perhaps TRBD2 (5 bases). The CDR3 is made up of 13 amino acids. The V gene lost 2 bases and the J gene lost 5 bases, with 7 bases spanning the gap. CDR1 and CDR2 (germline): LNHDA, SQIVND (reference sequence).

The chain carries TRBV28 and TRBJ1-2, with D unresolved. The V gene lost 5 bases and the J gene lost 2 bases, with 12 bases spanning the gap. The CDR3 extends over 14 amino acids. Germline CDR1 is MDHEN and CDR2 is SYDVKM. As DNA, the CDR3 is TGTGCCAGCAGTGTGATCGGACGGAACTATGGCTACACCTTC. Its translation is CASSVIGRNYGYTF.

This sequence joins TRBV29-1 and TRBJ1-1; D unresolved. The CDR3 has 12 residues. V was pared by 6 bases and J by 7 bases, with 15 bases between. Germline-derived CDR1 and CDR2 are SQVTM and ANQGSEA. The CDR3 sequence is CSVKFGRYEAFF. The CDR3 region has the DNA TGCAGCGTGAAATTCGGGCGCTATGAAGCTTTCTTT.

The sample holds a few counts of this clone. Here the CDR3 reads CSVESTGFTDTQYF. The CDR3 nucleotides read TGCAGCGTTGAGTCAACCGGATTCACAGATACGCAGTATTTT. V is TRBV29-1 and J is TRBJ2-3; D unresolved. CDR1 and CDR2 from the germline V gene are SQVTM and ANQGSEA. Trimming removed 3 bases from V and 2 bases from J, with 12 bases in between. This CDR3 has 14 amino acids.

V gene TRBV30 combines with J gene TRBJ2-3; the match to TRBD2 covers 7 bases. Germline values: CDR1 GTSNPN, CDR2 SVGIG (reference sequence). With V trimmed by 0 bases and J by 1 base, 4 bases remained unmatched. The CDR3 is 15 residues long. CDR3 protein: CAWSVHSGGTDTQYF. The CDR3 DNA sequence: TGTGCCTGGAGTGTACACAGCGGGGGCACAGATACGCAGTATTTT.